This section outlines one T cell receptor beta chain sequence together with its context. This record comes from a study of blood T cells in healthy people across ages. Through a sample-barcoded 5' primer and a J-beta primer mix, a second PCR was run for about 6 to 11 cycles. TCRdb recomputed calls from the 5' RACE reads with MiXCR, one row per CDR3 protein. The data show some 750,000 distinct CDR3 sequences, roughly 20% seen once. Source material: blood. The sequence was collected from a man aged 65 to 85 in good health.

CDR3 nucleotides: TGTGCCAGCAGCCCGAGGGCGGGTAGCACTGAAGCTTTCTTT. As protein: CASSPRAGSTEAFF. V is TRBV3-1 and J is TRBJ1-1; no definite D call. The CDR3 length is 14 residues. Germline V gives CDR1 LGHDT, CDR2 YNNKEL (reference sequence). Trimming took off 4 bases at V and 4 bases at J, with 13 bases between the two ends.